Listed here are 2 T cell receptor beta chains from one sample, sequenced in a study of PD-L1 blockade in urothelial cancer. Time point denoted: peripheral blood 6 weeks after treatment start. Assay used: immunoSEQ multiplex PCR; TCRdb lists only in-frame clones, some missing. The repertoire holds some 120,000 clones, with roughly 89% as singletons. The sample consisted of PBMCs, taken around atezolizumab (anti-PD-L1) treatment. All receptors come from a man in his sixties with urothelial cancer.

The rearrangement links TRBV27 to TRBJ1-1; TRBD1 matches 9 bases. The CDR3 sequence is 15 residues long. Germline values: CDR1 MNHEY, CDR2 SMNVEV (reference sequence). V lost 7 bases, J lost 2 bases, and 8 bases stayed unmatched. CDR3 region: CASTPTGGANTEAFF. The CDR3 DNA sequence: TGTGCCAGCACCCCGACAGGGGGAGCAAACACTGAAGCTTTCTTT.

The chain is built from TRBV2 and TRBJ2-5, with D possibly TRBD1 on 5 matching bases. This CDR3 has 14 residues. Trimming took 4 bases from V and 2 from J, leaving 11 bases between them. CDR1 SNHLY and CDR2 FYNNEI come from the germline V gene. The DNA for the CDR3 is TGTGCCAGCAGTGGAGGACACCTACAAGAGACCCAGTACTTC. The encoded protein is CASSGGHLQETQYF.